The rows below give T cell receptor beta chains drawn from one sample of a study. TCRdb reanalysed the 5' RACE reads using MiXCR and keeps one entry per CDR3 protein. The table records about 62,000 distinct CDR3 sequences, nearly 30% of them present only once. Sequences were obtained from tumor-infiltrating naive CD4+ T cells sorted from the breast tumor. The receptors here all came from a female donor with breast cancer. CDR3s include the opening cysteine and the closing phenylalanine or tryptophan.

V: TRBV7-7; CDR3: CASSLGGGSGGYNEQFF
V: TRBV7-2; CDR3: CASSQGGPRNEQYF
V: TRBV5-5; CDR3: CAGSFVRGNTGELFF
V: TRBV20-1; CDR3: CSASQKINYGYTF
V: TRBV3-1; CDR3: CASSQAWTANYGYTF
V: TRBV7-6; CDR3: CASSPTGGNQPQHF
V: TRBV29-1; CDR3: CSATDRVSYEQYF
V: TRBV7-9; CDR3: CASSLGAYEQYF
V: TRBV6-1; CDR3: CASSEPQGFYGYGYTF
V: TRBV20-1; CDR3: CSAQPGPLFYEQYF
V: TRBV6-2/TRBV6-3; CDR3: CASRHHTGTLLGETQYF
V: TRBV6-5; CDR3: CASTSGDYEQYF
V: TRBV5-1; CDR3: CASSLAWNTEAFF
V: TRBV20-1; CDR3: CSARDPGTYTDTQYF
V: TRBV3-1; CDR3: CASSRGPREQYF
V: TRBV5-6; CDR3: CASSLRQVSDIQYF
V: TRBV5-4; CDR3: CASSLQANYGYTF
V: TRBV10-3; CDR3: CAISGQGANTEAFF
V: TRBV2; CDR3: CASNQELANEKLFF
V: TRBV7-2; CDR3: CASSPDGLSGQSGTQYF
V: TRBV5-5; CDR3: CASSLGRSGNTINF
V: TRBV29-1; CDR3: CSVAAGALNTEAFF
V: TRBV6-1; CDR3: CASRGNSPLHF
V: TRBV20-1; CDR3: CSASAGTSGRGITYNEQFF
V: TRBV7-2; CDR3: CASWPRGHNEQFF
V: TRBV12-3/TRBV12-4; CDR3: CASSHGLAGYIQYF
V: TRBV7-3; CDR3: CASSLTRGTEAFF
V: TRBV3-1; CDR3: CASSQFGQTYNEQFF
V: TRBV7-2; CDR3: CASSPLAGVPGGELFF
V: TRBV6-2/TRBV6-3; CDR3: CASTWGRSPGANVLTF
V: TRBV20-1; CDR3: CSAREQEGQTYNEQFF
V: TRBV20-1; CDR3: CSAFDRGGSPLHF
V: TRBV5-1; CDR3: CASSRTVQEAQYF
V: TRBV12-3/TRBV12-4; CDR3: CASSLWEWSKNIQHF
V: TRBV24-1; CDR3: CATRPTGIADTQYF
V: TRBV11-2; CDR3: CASSLGSASFTLHF
V: TRBV4-1; CDR3: CASSQEAREQFF
V: TRBV4-2; CDR3: CASSQDSVEREGYNEQFF
V: TRBV29-1; CDR3: CSVEGRRGLSYNEQFF
V: TRBV29-1; CDR3: CSVTIGQGYYNEQFF
V: TRBV24-1; CDR3: CATNRDAVSGNTIYF
V: TRBV6-2/TRBV6-3; CDR3: CASSYSIGGQETQYF
V: TRBV7-2; CDR3: CASIHHSGSTDTQYF
V: TRBV9; CDR3: CASSTGGTSDLNEQFF
V: TRBV7-3; CDR3: CASSPNGGQSYNEQFF
V: TRBV9; CDR3: CASSPRGVGANVLTF
V: TRBV7-2; CDR3: CASGLGGGATATEAFF
V: TRBV5-6; CDR3: CASSSDGRGTQYF
V: TRBV7-9; CDR3: CASSVQGWETQYF
V: TRBV7-2; CDR3: CASSLAWGLAGVDTQYF
V: TRBV18; CDR3: CASSPHEQYF
V: TRBV2; CDR3: CASMSDGTDTQYF
V: TRBV7-2; CDR3: CASSPDWDGSYF
V: TRBV4-2; CDR3: CASSQVLAGRQETQYF
V: TRBV4-3; CDR3: CASSLSLSYEQYF